The 14 T cell receptor beta chains below were found in one sample sequenced in a study of regulatory T cells in long-lasting Graves disease. Sample time point: newly diagnosed GD, antithyroid drugs for less than 3 months. With RNA extracted from PBMCs as input, the TCR library was made. Sequencing libraries for TCR beta were prepared with iRepertoire HTBI primers and Arm-PCR of CDR3 regions. TCRdb redid the calling of the multiplex PCR reads with MiXCR, one entry per CDR3 protein. The sample includes some 460,000 distinct CDR3 sequences, about 17% seen only once; the top ten take 9% to 15%. The same data also contributed to another study, on T cells in Graves' hyperthyroidism and ophthalmopathy.

This sample comprised peripheral blood mononuclear cells (PBMCs), obtained at new diagnosis, from a patient treated with antithyroid drugs. These receptors were taken from a man aged 40-49 years with Graves disease.

This clonotype was detected many times. The CDR3 nucleotides are TGTGCCAGCAGCCGGACAGGCCTTACACAGAACACTGAAGCTTTCTTT. This codes for CASSRTGLTQNTEAFF. The chain uses TRBV7-9 and TRBJ1-1; TRBD1 aligns across 7 bases. Unmatched junction bases numbered 10, after V lost 5 bases and J lost 1 base. The germline CDR1 and CDR2 sequences are SEHNR and FQNEAQ (reference sequence). The CDR3 covers 16 residues.

V gene TRBV10-1 combines with J gene TRBJ2-2; 7 bases match TRBD1. The CDR3 totals 15 residues. J gave up 4 bases and V 1 base, and 3 bases lay outside the gene matches. The germline V gene has CDR1 WNHNN and CDR2 SYGVQD (reference sequence). Here the CDR3 reads CASSELQGFTGELFF. CDR3 DNA sequence: TGCGCCAGCAGTGAGTTACAGGGGTTCACCGGGGAGCTGTTTTTT.

This clonotype showed up many times. This chain uses TRBV20-1 with TRBJ2-1, with TRBD2 matching over 10 bases. Germline trimming cut 1 base from V and 4 bases from J; bases unmatched to any gene: 7. The germline V gene encodes CDR1 DFQATT and CDR2 SNEGSKA (reference sequence). The CDR3 length is 16 residues. The CDR3 DNA reads as TGCAGTGCTAGAGGTTGGGGGACTAGCGTGTACAATGAGCAGTTCTTC. Encoded protein: CSARGWGTSVYNEQFF.

This clonotype was observed at least ten times. This chain uses TRBV7-8 with TRBJ2-3; possibly TRBD2 for D (5 bases). The germline CDR1 and CDR2 sequences are SGHVS and FQNEAQ. The CDR3 runs 15 residues. V gave up 5 bases and J gave up 2 bases, with 14 bases separating them. CDR3 loop: CASSITGIYTDTQYF. CDR3 bases: TGTGCCAGCAGCATAACCGGGATCTACACAGATACGCAGTATTTT.

This clonotype was seen repeatedly, ten times or more. The chain is built from TRBV18 and TRBJ1-5; weak D call: TRBD1 (6 bases). Trimming pared 2 bases from V and 2 bases from J, leaving 10 bases between. CDR1 and CDR2 (germline): KGHSH, LQKENI. The CDR3 covers 15 residues. This CDR3 reads CASSPRAGGNQPQHF. The CDR3 DNA reads as TGTGCCAGCTCACCAAGGGCAGGGGGCAATCAGCCCCAGCATTTT.

The V and J genes are TRBV6-1 and TRBJ1-4; 10 bases are shared with TRBD1. CDR1 is MNHNS, CDR2 SASEGT, per germline. J lost 8 bases, V lost 6 bases, and 6 bases had no gene match. This CDR3 has 14 amino acids. DNA of the CDR3: TGTGCCAGCAGGACAGACAGGGGGCGAGAAAAACTGTTTTTT. Residues: CASRTDRGREKLFF.

This clonotype was picked up a small number of times. V and J are TRBV19 and TRBJ1-5; 9 bases align to TRBD1. The J segment lost 6 bases and the V segment lost 6 bases, leaving 12 bases of the junction unmatched. The CDR3 spans 16 residues. Germline V gene sequence: CDR1 LNHDA, CDR2 SQIVND (reference sequence). The CDR3 region has the DNA TGTGCCAGTAGAAGGGGACAGGGTGGAATGGGTCAGCCCCAGCATTTT. Amino acid sequence: CASRRGQGGMGQPQHF.

This clonotype has a count of ten or more. The chain couples TRBV5-1 to TRBJ2-2; the D gene could be TRBD1 or TRBD2 (6 bases each). The CDR3 length is 15 residues. CDR1 is SGHRS and CDR2 is YFSETQ in the germline V gene. Between the trimmed V and J ends, which lost 1 base and 4 bases, there was a span of 11 bases. CDR3 region: CASSLTWGATGELFF. The CDR3 bases are TGCGCCAGCAGCTTGACCTGGGGGGCCACCGGGGAGCTGTTTTTT. Based on the CDR3 plus reference TRBV5-1 and TRBJ2-2, the full variable domain is KAGVTQTPRYLIKTRGQQVTLSCSPISGHRSVSWYQQTPGQGLQFLFEYFSETQRNKGNFPGRFSGRQFSNSRSEMNVSTLELGDSALYLCASSLTWGATGELFFGEGSRLTVL.

This clonotype was counted ten times or more. The rearrangement links TRBV28 to TRBJ2-1; D unresolved. Trimming left V 7 bases short and J 8 bases short, with 9 bases between. Germline V lookup: CDR1 MDHEN, CDR2 SYDVKM. The CDR3 covers 11 residues. The CDR3 reads CASTVLDEQFF. Written as DNA, the CDR3 is TGTGCCAGCACCGTACTGGATGAGCAGTTCTTC.

The V call is TRBV24-1, the J call TRBJ2-5; the D is unclear. There are 15 residues in the CDR3. Trimming cost V 4 bases and J 5 bases, with 16 bases left between them. Germline V gene sequence: CDR1 KGHDR, CDR2 SFDVKD. As DNA, the CDR3 is TGTGCCACCAGTGACCCGTCCTTGACTGGGGAGACCCAGTACTTC. Its protein product is CATSDPSLTGETQYF.

This clonotype occurred many times. This sequence joins TRBV14 and TRBJ2-7; possibly TRBD2 for D (5 bases). This CDR3 has 14 amino acids. Germline V gene lookup returns CDR1 SGHDN and CDR2 FVKESK. Trimming left V 6 bases short and J 2 bases short, with 14 bases between. CDR3 nucleotides: TGTGCCAGCAGTCTCTCAGCGGTAACCTACGAGCAGTACTTC. This translates into CASSLSAVTYEQYF.

This clonotype was recorded at least ten times. The chain links TRBV20-1 to TRBJ2-3; TRBD1 agrees at 9 bases. V gave up 4 bases and J gave up 2 bases; unmatched junction bases: 10. Germline V gives CDR1 DFQATT, CDR2 SNEGSKA (reference sequence). The CDR3 runs to 16 residues. The CDR3 DNA reads as TGCAGTGCTATCTCTCCGGGACAGGGACCCACAGATACGCAGTATTTT. It specifies CSAISPGQGPTDTQYF.

This clonotype was seen ten or more times. The chain couples TRBV30 to TRBJ1-5, with D tentatively TRBD1 (6 bases). Looked up from germline, CDR1 is GTSNPN and CDR2 is SVGIG (reference sequence). V was cut by 6 bases and J by 3 bases, with 18 bases left in between. CDR3 size: 15 residues. The CDR3, as DNA: TGTGCCTGCACCTCGGGGGGCGCGAACAATCAGCCCCAGCATTTT. Amino acids: CACTSGGANNQPQHF. The full variable domain, rest sourced from reference TRBV30 and TRBJ1-5, is SQTIHQWPATLVQPVGSPLSLECTVEGTSNPNLYWYRQAAGRGLQLLFYSVGIGQISSEVPQNLSASRPQDRQFILSSKKLLLSDSGFYLCACTSGGANNQPQHFGDGTRLSIL.

This clonotype was counted ten times or more. The V gene is TRBV20-1, the J gene TRBJ2-4; 9 bases map to TRBD1. Losses at the gene ends were 6 bases for V and 5 bases for J; bases not matched to a gene: 5. The CDR3 is 13 residues long. Looked up from germline, CDR1 is DFQATT and CDR2 is SNEGSKA (reference sequence). In DNA, the CDR3 is TGCAGTGCCACGGACAGGGGAGAAAACATTCAGTACTTC. This sequence encodes CSATDRGENIQYF.